This entry lists 15 T cell receptor beta chains sequenced from one sample in a study of blood T cell repertoires in COVID-19. TCRdb's copy holds only in-frame clones and misses some; the assay was immunoSEQ multiplex PCR. The data hold 310,000 or so clones, with approximately 90% observed a single time. Sequencing was carried out using peripheral blood. Source of these receptors: a woman in her 30s with COVID-19, enrolled during active disease.

There are a few counts of this clone. This sample includes further DNA sequences coding for the same CDR3. The genes are TRBV30 and TRBJ2-3; D is undetermined. The V gene's germline CDR1 is GTSNPN and CDR2 SVGIG (reference sequence). The CDR3 runs to 11 residues. V was shortened by 1 base and J by 4 bases, with 3 bases between the two germline ends. The CDR3 bases are TGTGCCTGGAGTGGCGCAGATACGCAGTATTTT. This sequence encodes CAWSGADTQYF.

The chain employs TRBV12-3 or TRBV12-4 and TRBJ2-1; a possible D gene is TRBD2 (5 bases). The V end was cut by 5 bases, the J end by 9 bases, with 14 bases between. CDR3 size: 13 residues. CDR3 in DNA: TGTGCCAGCAGTGTGGACTCCACGGGTGAGCAGTTCTTC. Protein product: CASSVDSTGEQFF.

This clone was seen only a few times. This rearrangement joins TRBV4-1 to TRBJ1-1; D perhaps matches TRBD1 (6 bases). The CDR3 runs to 15 residues. The ends were cut back, 0 bases at V and 1 base at J, with 9 bases in the middle. Per germline, CDR1 MGHRA and CDR2 YSYEKL. CDR3 DNA sequence: TGCGCCAGCAGCCAAGAGGGCAGGGGGAACACTGAAGCTTTCTTT. Translation: CASSQEGRGNTEAFF.

The chain links TRBV5-1 to TRBJ1-3; 7 bases are a match to TRBD1. V lost 4 bases to trimming and J lost 0 bases; unmatched junction nucleotides: 7. CDR1 and CDR2 (germline): SGHRS, YFSETQ. The CDR3 covers 16 residues. The CDR3 spells CASSPGQAYSGNTIYF. The CDR3, as DNA: TGCGCCAGCAGCCCCGGACAGGCCTACTCTGGAAACACCATATATTTT.

The J gene is TRBJ1-2, the V gene TRBV12-3 or TRBV12-4, with 9 bases identical to TRBD1. The CDR3 consists of 13 residues. V gave up 6 bases and J gave up 5 bases; unmatched junction bases: 4. In nucleotides, the CDR3 is TGTGCCAGCAGCACAGGGGGCTGGTATGGCTACACCTTC. Encoded protein: CASSTGGWYGYTF.

The genes are TRBV3-1 (or the pseudogene TRBV3-2) and TRBJ1-2; the D is unclear. V gave up 4 bases and J gave up 4 bases, with 10 bases separating them. The CDR3 contains 13 residues. CDR1 LGHDT and CDR2 YNNKEL come from the germline V gene (reference sequence). The CDR3: CASSPQQFYGYTF. CDR3 bases: TGTGCCAGCAGCCCACAGCAATTCTATGGCTACACCTTC.

The gene calls are TRBV10-3 and TRBJ2-3, with a possible D match to TRBD1 (7 bases). This CDR3 is built from 14 residues. Germline lookup yields CDR1 ENHRY and CDR2 SYGVKD. V was shortened by 6 bases and J by 4 bases, with 14 bases between the two germline ends. Here the CDR3 reads CAIRSDREADTQYF. CDR3 DNA: TGTGCCATCAGGAGCGACAGGGAGGCAGATACGCAGTATTTT.

The chain recombines TRBV27 with TRBJ2-7, with 7 bases identical to TRBD1. The CDR3 is made up of 14 amino acids. Trimming cost V 11 bases and J 1 base; bases outside gene matches: 11. CDR1 MNHEY and CDR2 SMNVEV come from the germline V gene (reference sequence). The CDR3 DNA is TGTGCCGTCTCGCGCGAGGGGGCTTCCTACGAGCAGTACTTC. Protein sequence: CAVSREGASYEQYF.

The chain combines TRBV9 with TRBJ2-1; D gene uncertain. The CDR3 loop spans 13 amino acids. CDR1 and CDR2 from the germline V gene are SGDLS and YYNGEE. V was shortened by 3 bases and J by 9 bases, with 13 bases between the two germline ends. The CDR3 spells CASSGAPSGEQFF. The CDR3 DNA is TGTGCCAGCAGCGGAGCCCCGTCGGGTGAGCAGTTCTTC.

The chain couples TRBV30 to TRBJ2-7; D might be TRBD1 (6 bases). Germline loops: CDR1 GTSNPN, CDR2 SVGIG (reference sequence). The V end was cut by 0 bases, the J end by 7 bases, with 16 bases between. This CDR3 comprises 14 residues. The CDR3 nucleotides are TGTGCCTGGAGTGTACCGGGACAAGAGGCGGAGCAGTACTTC. Protein sequence: CAWSVPGQEAEQYF.

The V and J genes are TRBV27 and TRBJ1-1; the D is unclear. Trimming left V 1 base short and J 0 bases short, with 9 bases between. In germline, CDR1 is MNHEY, CDR2 SMNVEV (reference sequence). The CDR3 is made up of 15 amino acids. The CDR3 DNA follows: TGTGCCAGCAGTTTATATCACACCTTGAACACTGAAGCTTTCTTT. This translates into CASSLYHTLNTEAFF.

This clone was observed once. This chain connects TRBV6-6 to TRBJ2-7; perhaps TRBD2 as D (5 bases). V lost 2 bases, J lost 0 bases, and 8 bases lay in between. The CDR3 covers 14 residues. Germline assignment: CDR1 MNHNY and CDR2 SVGAGI (reference sequence). The DNA of the CDR3 is TGTGCCAGCAGTTACCTGGACTTCTCCTACGAGCAGTACTTC. Its protein is CASSYLDFSYEQYF.

The chain links TRBV19 to TRBJ1-2; D is possibly TRBD1 (6 bases). V was pared by 6 bases and J by 4 bases, with 12 bases between. This CDR3 has 13 residues. In germline, CDR1 is LNHDA, CDR2 SQIVND (reference sequence). CDR3 nucleotide sequence: TGTGCCAGTAGCCTAGGGACATTCTATGGCTACACCTTC. Residues: CASSLGTFYGYTF.

CDR3 DNA: TGTGCCTGGAGTCGGGGAAAGGCAACTAATGAAAAACTGTTTTTT. This gives the protein CAWSRGKATNEKLFF. V and J are TRBV30 and TRBJ1-4; no definite D call. Germline assignment: CDR1 GTSNPN and CDR2 SVGIG (reference sequence). This CDR3 is built from 15 residues. V lost 2 bases, J lost 0 bases, and 10 bases lay in between.

The DNA for the CDR3 is TGCGCCAGCGGCCCTCTCCCGACAGGGGAAGAGACCCAGTACTTC. Residues: CASGPLPTGEETQYF. This rearrangement joins TRBV5-1 to TRBJ2-5; 8 bases line up with TRBD1. This CDR3 contains 15 residues. V lost 7 bases and J lost 3; bases outside the gene matches: 11. CDR1 and CDR2 (germline): SGHRS, YFSETQ.